Listed here are 27 T cell receptor beta chains from one sample, sequenced in a study of healthy donors' naive CD4 and CD8 T cells. Each TCR library used roughly 0.45 ug of total RNA and a linear amplification protocol. TCRdb fed the reads into MiXCR, producing one record per CDR3 protein. This table holds about 180,000 distinct CDR3 sequences, about 70% found once. Material: naive CD4+ and CD8+ T cells sorted from blood, pooled from several donors. The receptors were sampled from a pool of human donors in good health; the sample pools cells from several healthy donors.

The rearrangement joins TRBV15 to TRBJ2-7; D not resolved. Per germline, CDR1 LNHNV and CDR2 YYDKDF (reference sequence). Trimming shortened V by 0 bases and J by 3 bases, and 6 bases separated the two germline ends. This CDR3 region has 13 residues. This CDR3 reads CATSREGFYEQYF. The CDR3 DNA reads TGTGCCACCAGCAGAGAGGGGTTCTACGAGCAGTACTTC.

This clonotype was counted only a few times. The chain has TRBV19 and TRBJ1-1; 7 bases map to TRBD1. The CDR3 spans 18 residues. Germline loops: CDR1 LNHDA, CDR2 SQIVND (reference sequence). V lost 0 bases, J lost 3 bases, and 13 bases stayed unmatched. Written as DNA, the CDR3 is TGTGCCAGTAGTATAGATCGCCGGGCTGACAGGGTGGACACTGAAGCTTTCTTT. Protein: CASSIDRRADRVDTEAFF. Together with reference TRBV19 and TRBJ1-1, the CDR3 gives the full variable domain: DGGITQSPKYLFRKEGQNVTLSCEQNLNHDAMYWYRQDPGQGLRLIYYSQIVNDFQKGDIAEGYSVSREKKESFPLTVTSAQKNPTAFYLCASSIDRRADRVDTEAFFGQGTRLTVV.

This clonotype was recorded once. J is TRBJ2-7 and V is TRBV7-2; D is tentatively TRBD1 or TRBD2 (5 bases each). Trimming cost V 2 bases and J 2 bases, with 7 bases left between them. The CDR3 runs to 13 residues. Germline-derived CDR1 and CDR2 are SGHTA and FQGNSA. The CDR3 DNA reads TGTGCCAGCAGCTTATGGGACCCCTACGAGCAGTACTTC. Its protein product is CASSLWDPYEQYF.

The chain couples TRBV5-6 to TRBJ1-1; D is unclear. Trimming cost V 0 bases and J 2 bases, with 11 bases left between them. The germline V gene has CDR1 SGHDT and CDR2 YYEEEE. The CDR3 is 15 residues long. CDR3: CASSLGILLNTEAFF. The CDR3 bases are TGTGCCAGCAGCTTGGGGATCCTACTTAACACTGAAGCTTTCTTT.

This chain uses TRBV19 with TRBJ2-5, with D perhaps matching TRBD2 (5 bases). The germline V gene encodes CDR1 LNHDA and CDR2 SQIVND (reference sequence). The length of the CDR3 is 14 residues. V dropped 10 bases and J dropped 4 bases, with 19 bases sitting between them. In DNA form, the CDR3 reads TGTGCCACCAGGACTGGCCCTGCGAGAGAGACCCAGTACTTC. This encodes CATRTGPARETQYF.

The chain employs TRBV14 and TRBJ2-7; a possible D gene is TRBD1 (5 bases). Trimming removed 1 base at V and 0 bases at J, with 10 bases between. The CDR3 is 15 residues long. CDR1 and CDR2 from the germline V gene are SGHDN and FVKESK. CDR3 sequence reads: CASSQVGASSYEQYF. The CDR3 nucleotides are TGTGCCAGCAGCCAAGTTGGGGCAAGCTCCTACGAGCAGTACTTC.

This chain uses TRBV5-1 with TRBJ2-2; 8 bases are a match to TRBD2. Looked up from germline, CDR1 is SGHRS and CDR2 is YFSETQ. After removal of 4 bases from V and 4 bases from J, the junction contained 24 bases not matched to a gene. This CDR3 region has 21 residues. CDR3 in DNA: TGCGCCAGCAGCCCCGACACCCCCGGGACTAGATGGGTCGGGGTCACCGGGGAGCTGTTTTTT. Translating it yields CASSPDTPGTRWVGVTGELFF.

The chain carries TRBV5-6 and TRBJ2-2; TRBD2 might be the D (6 bases). The CDR3 length is 14 residues. Germline loops: CDR1 SGHDT, CDR2 YYEEEE. V was shortened by 4 bases and J by 3 bases, with 10 bases between the two germline ends. The CDR3 coding sequence is TGTGCCAGCAGCAAGGGACTCTACACCGGGGAGCTGTTTTTT. This translates into CASSKGLYTGELFF. The entire variable domain, with the rest obtained from reference TRBV5-6 and TRBJ2-2, is as follows: DAGVTQSPTHLIKTRGQQVTLRCSPKSGHDTVSWYQQALGQGPQFIFQYYEEEERQRGNFPDRFSGHQFPNYSSELNVNALLLGDSALYLCASSKGLYTGELFFGEGSRLTVL.

The chain carries TRBV19 and TRBJ1-5, with D tentatively TRBD1 (5 bases). CDR3 length equals 11 residues. Germline CDR1 LNHDA, CDR2 SQIVND (reference sequence). V lost 4 bases and J 9 bases, leaving 7 bases between the germline ends. The CDR3 region is CASSKGPPQHF. Written as DNA, the CDR3 is TGTGCCAGTAGTAAGGGGCCGCCCCAGCATTTT.

The chain employs TRBV24-1 and TRBJ2-3; 10 bases align to TRBD2. CDR1 is KGHDR, CDR2 SFDVKD, per germline. The CDR3 runs to 16 residues. V shed 3 bases and J 3 bases; nucleotides not matched to a gene: 5. CDR3 loop: CATSDMPGLATDTQYF. CDR3 DNA: TGTGCCACCAGTGATATGCCGGGACTAGCGACAGATACGCAGTATTTT.

The chain joins TRBV6-5 to TRBJ2-1; 10 bases agree with TRBD2. This CDR3 contains 15 residues. Germline values: CDR1 MNHEY, CDR2 SVGAGI. V gave up 7 bases and J gave up 8 bases; unmatched junction bases: 11. The CDR3: CASTKTSGYWHEQFF. CDR3 coding DNA: TGTGCCAGCACCAAGACTAGCGGGTATTGGCATGAGCAGTTCTTC.

This clonotype appeared once. The genes are TRBV29-1 and TRBJ2-1, with 8 bases lining up with TRBD2. Trimming at V came to 4 bases and at J to 6 bases, leaving 11 bases not matched to a gene. The CDR3 is 15 amino acids. CDR1 is SQVTM and CDR2 is ANQGSEA in the germline V gene. This CDR3 is CSVAREGIKINEQFF. The CDR3 coding sequence is TGCAGCGTTGCCCGGGAGGGGATAAAAATCAATGAGCAGTTCTTC.

The rearrangement uses TRBV27 and TRBJ2-3, with no clear D. V lost 6 bases to trimming and J lost 7 bases, with 14 bases between them. The CDR3 spans 13 residues. Per germline, CDR1 MNHEY and CDR2 SMNVEV (reference sequence). DNA of the CDR3: TGTGCCAGCAGGGCCTCGCCGAAAAATACGCAGTATTTT. This encodes CASRASPKNTQYF.

V usage is TRBV19 and J usage is TRBJ1-1; unclear D gene. Deletions cut 8 bases from V and 3 bases from J, with 4 bases between. Germline V gives CDR1 LNHDA, CDR2 SQIVND (reference sequence). CDR3 length: 10 residues. As DNA, the CDR3 is TGTGCCAGTGGGGACACTGAAGCTTTCTTT. It yields the protein CASGDTEAFF.

This chain connects TRBV19 to TRBJ1-1; D ambiguous. CDR1 and CDR2 (germline): LNHDA, SQIVND (reference sequence). Between the trimmed V and J ends, which lost 6 bases and 4 bases, there was a span of 21 bases. The CDR3 totals 16 residues. CDR3 nucleotide sequence: TGTGCCAGTAGCCAAGGGCCCGATCGAGGACTCACTGAAGCTTTCTTT. Its protein product is CASSQGPDRGLTEAFF.

This chain connects TRBV29-1 to TRBJ2-2; 9 positions agree with TRBD2. CDR3 length equals 13 residues. The V gene end was trimmed by 7 bases and the J gene end by 0 bases; junction bases not matched to a gene: 0. Germline CDR1 and CDR2: SQVTM and ANQGSEA. The CDR3 nucleotides read TGCAGCGGACTAGCGGCGAACACCGGGGAGCTGTTTTTT. Protein sequence: CSGLAANTGELFF.

V and J are TRBV6-2 or TRBV6-3 and TRBJ1-1; no firm D call. Trimming left V 2 bases short and J 3 bases short, with 4 bases between. Germline V gives CDR1 MNHEY, CDR2 SVGEGT. This CDR3 contains 12 residues. The CDR3 DNA reads as TGTGCCAGCAGTTACCCAGACACTGAAGCTTTCTTT. This translates into CASSYPDTEAFF.

This sequence joins TRBV5-6 and TRBJ2-7, with D possibly TRBD1 on 6 matching bases. The V and J ends lost 7 bases and 2 bases respectively, with 10 bases between them. CDR3 length: 12 amino acids. Germline lookup yields CDR1 SGHDT and CDR2 YYEEEE. DNA for the CDR3: TGTGCCAGCGGGGACAACGCCTACGAGCAGTACTTC. Protein sequence: CASGDNAYEQYF.

This clonotype was seen more than once but under ten times. This sequence joins TRBV20-1 and TRBJ2-7; D might be TRBD1 (6 bases). The CDR3 is 14 residues long. V was cut by 5 bases and J by 5 bases, with 19 bases left in between. Germline lookup yields CDR1 DFQATT and CDR2 SNEGSKA (reference sequence). In nucleotides, the CDR3 is TGCAGTGCTGCAAACCCTACAGGGTTCCACGAGCAGTACGTC. Translated: CSAANPTGFHEQYV.

The CDR3 sequence is CASSLYRGLGQPQHF. In DNA form, the CDR3 reads TGTGCCAGCAGCCTATACAGGGGGCTAGGCCAGCCCCAGCATTTT. The chain is built from TRBV11-2 and TRBJ1-5; 9 bases are shared with TRBD1. CDR1 SGHAT and CDR2 FQNNGV come from the germline V gene. Trimming cost V 5 bases and J 7 bases; bases outside gene matches: 9. The CDR3 runs 15 residues.

This chain uses TRBV29-1 with TRBJ2-7; 9 bases match TRBD1. The CDR3 has 14 amino acids. The V segment lost 5 bases and the J segment 0 bases; nucleotides outside the gene matches: 5. Germline V lookup: CDR1 SQVTM, CDR2 ANQGSEA. As DNA, the CDR3 is TGCAGCGTTCTACAGGGGGCTGGCTCCTACGAGCAGTACTTC. Amino acids: CSVLQGAGSYEQYF.

With regard to this clonotype: Germline and junction disagree at one end, which may indicate a read error. CDR3 amino acids: CATSPEGNTEALF. The CDR3 DNA sequence: TGTGCCACCAGTCCCGAAGGGAACACTGAAGCTCTCTTT. The V and J genes are TRBV15 and TRBJ1-1; D remains unclear. CDR3 length: 13 residues. The germline CDR1 and CDR2 sequences are LNHNV and YYDKDF (reference sequence). Full variable domain (outside the CDR3, taken from reference TRBV15 and TRBJ1-1): DAMVIQNPRYQVTQFGKPVTLSCSQTLNHNVMYWYQQKSSQAPKLLFHYYDKDFNNEADTPDNFQSRRPNTSFCFLDIRSPGLGDTAMYLCATSPEGNTEALFGQGTRLTVV.

The V and J genes are TRBV12-3 or TRBV12-4 and TRBJ2-3; 12 bases align to TRBD1. The length of the CDR3 is 21 residues. V shed 2 bases and J 1 base; nucleotides not matched to a gene: 16. Here the CDR3 DNA reads TGTGCCAGCAGTTTAAGGAATTTGGGACAGGGGGCTAGCGGGGGCACAGATACGCAGTATTTT. It codes for CASSLRNLGQGASGGTDTQYF.

The V call is TRBV20-1, the J call TRBJ1-1, with a tentative D call TRBD1 (5 bases). V was shortened by 3 bases and J by 0 bases, with 20 bases between the two germline ends. This CDR3 is built from 17 residues. The germline V gene has CDR1 DFQATT and CDR2 SNEGSKA (reference sequence). CDR3 residues: CSARGRRAGPMNTEAFF. CDR3 nucleotides: TGCAGTGCTAGGGGCAGAAGGGCAGGGCCTATGAACACTGAAGCTTTCTTT.

The rearrangement uses TRBV24-1 and TRBJ1-5, with D perhaps matching TRBD1 (5 bases). Germline V gives CDR1 KGHDR, CDR2 SFDVKD. The CDR3 extends over 15 amino acids. V gave up 4 bases and J gave up 3 bases, with 12 bases separating them. The CDR3 region has the DNA TGTGCCACCAGTGAACCGGGACGGGACAATCAGCCCCAGCATTTT. Protein: CATSEPGRDNQPQHF.

The chain recombines TRBV6-2 or TRBV6-3 with TRBJ1-5; TRBD1 matches 9 bases. Germline CDR1 reads MNHEY; CDR2 reads SVGEGT. Trimming removed 6 bases from V and 7 bases from J; junction bases left unmatched: 13. The CDR3 length is 16 residues. As DNA, the CDR3 is TGTGCCAGCAGGCCAACGGGACAGGGACTAGACCAGCCCCAGCATTTT. The encoded protein is CASRPTGQGLDQPQHF.

This clonotype was seen a few times. The chain employs TRBV18 and TRBJ1-2; D is perhaps TRBD1 (5 bases). The CDR3 contains 13 residues. Trimming removed 3 bases from V and 6 bases from J, with 11 bases in between. The V gene's germline CDR1 is KGHSH and CDR2 LQKENI. The CDR3 here is CASSPRDRHGYTF. CDR3 nucleotide sequence: TGTGCCAGCTCACCTAGGGACCGACATGGCTACACCTTC.